The next 11 T cell receptor beta chains were all read from a single sample in a study of shared clonotypes between healthy human individuals. Generated by immunoSEQ multiplex PCR, the TCRdb table keeps only in-frame clones and is missing some. The sample has a few million clones, about 92% seen once. Sequenced sample: naive CD4+ T cells sorted from blood. Subset defined: CD45RA+ positively selected. All receptors come from a young man in good health.

The genes are TRBV6-6 and TRBJ1-2; D ambiguous. The CDR3 is 12 amino acids. V was trimmed by 8 bases and J by 0 bases, leaving 7 bases between them. Germline V lookup: CDR1 MNHNY, CDR2 SVGAGI (reference sequence). CDR3 residues: CASSVTNYGYTF. The CDR3 DNA reads as TGTGCCAGCTCGGTCACTAACTATGGCTACACCTTC.

The chain couples TRBV7-6 to TRBJ1-4; 7 bases agree with TRBD1. The CDR3 loop spans 15 amino acids. V shed 2 bases, J shed 5 bases, and the junction held 5 bases outside the gene matches. CDR1 is SGHVS, CDR2 FNYEAQ, per germline. The CDR3 DNA reads as TGTGCCAGCAGCTTATTCGACAGGGCGAATGAAAAACTGTTTTTT. Translated: CASSLFDRANEKLFF.

The chain joins TRBV2 to TRBJ1-2; the D gene is possibly TRBD1 (6 bases). V lost 7 bases and J lost 5, with 17 bases in between. This CDR3 comprises 14 residues. The germline gives CDR1 SNHLY, CDR2 FYNNEI. The CDR3 nucleotides are TGTGCCAGCATGGCTGGACAGAGGTCGTATGGCTACACCTTC. Its translation: CASMAGQRSYGYTF.

The chain links TRBV5-4 to TRBJ2-3, with 13 bases aligning to TRBD2. This CDR3 is built from 15 residues. The V gene end was trimmed by 3 bases and the J gene end by 7 bases; junction bases not matched to a gene: 5. The germline V gene has CDR1 SGHNT and CDR2 YYREEE (reference sequence). CDR3 region: CASSSTSGGTNTQYF. The CDR3 DNA is TGTGCCAGCAGCTCGACTAGCGGGGGGACAAATACGCAGTATTTT.

Concerning this clone itself: The same CDR3 also results from other DNA sequences found in this sample. The chain employs TRBV19 and TRBJ2-7, with D hard to call. Germline CDR1 LNHDA, CDR2 SQIVND (reference sequence). V lost 1 base, J lost 0 bases, and 4 bases lay in between. The length of the CDR3 is 13 residues. The DNA for the CDR3 is TGTGCCAGTAGTATAGGAATCTCCTACGAGCAGTACTTC. It encodes CASSIGISYEQYF.

The chain carries TRBV5-5 and TRBJ2-7; TRBD1 matches 8 bases. Germline V gives CDR1 SGHKS, CDR2 YYEKEE (reference sequence). Trimming removed 3 bases from V and 1 base from J; junction bases left unmatched: 12. This CDR3 is built from 17 residues. In DNA form, the CDR3 reads TGTGCCAGCAGCTCCAGAAATCAGGGGGCGACGTCCTACGAGCAGTACTTC. It is translated as CASSSRNQGATSYEQYF.

V is TRBV28 and J is TRBJ2-2, with no clear D. The germline V gene has CDR1 MDHEN and CDR2 SYDVKM. The CDR3 extends over 15 amino acids. Trimming left V 3 bases short and J 5 bases short, with 13 bases between. This CDR3 is CASSLFGLLTGELFF. The CDR3 bases are TGTGCCAGCAGTTTGTTTGGGCTCCTTACCGGGGAGCTGTTTTTT. The whole variable domain, filled in from reference TRBV28 and TRBJ2-2, reads DVKVTQSSRYLVKRTGEKVFLECVQDMDHENMFWYRQDPGLGLRLIYFSYDVKMKEKGDIPEGYSVSREKKERFSLILESASTNQTSMYLCASSLFGLLTGELFFGEGSRLTVL.

The genes are TRBV30 and TRBJ1-6; 8 nucleotides match TRBD1. The length of the CDR3 is 14 residues. Trimming removed 0 bases from V and 10 bases from J; junction bases left unmatched: 5. The germline V gene encodes CDR1 GTSNPN and CDR2 SVGIG (reference sequence). The CDR3 loop is CAWSVQGAASPLHF. CDR3 coding DNA: TGTGCCTGGAGTGTTCAGGGGGCGGCGTCACCCCTCCACTTT.

Note on this clone: This sample includes further DNA sequences coding for the same CDR3. The V and J genes are TRBV19 and TRBJ2-2, with D unclear. V lost 2 bases, J lost 1 base, and 5 bases lay in between. This CDR3 contains 14 residues. Looked up from germline, CDR1 is LNHDA and CDR2 is SQIVND (reference sequence). The CDR3 loop is CASSILENTGELFF. CDR3 in DNA: TGTGCCAGTAGTATATTGGAGAACACCGGGGAGCTGTTTTTT.

The count of this clone is one. V is TRBV2 and J is TRBJ1-1; D is uncertain. CDR3 size: 13 residues. Trimming pared 4 bases from V and 0 bases from J, leaving 6 bases between. From germline, CDR1 is SNHLY and CDR2 FYNNEI. CDR3 nucleotide sequence: TGTGCCAGCAGTGCCAGGTTGAACACTGAAGCTTTCTTT. The encoded protein is CASSARLNTEAFF.

The rearrangement links TRBV7-8 to TRBJ2-7; D unclear. This CDR3 is built from 16 residues. Trimming pared 1 base from V and 6 bases from J, leaving 19 bases between. Germline V gene data show CDR1 as SGHVS and CDR2 as FQNEAQ. The CDR3 DNA reads as TGTGCCAGCAGCTTAGGAGTGATGTATTCCCCATCCGAGCAGTACTTC. As protein: CASSLGVMYSPSEQYF.